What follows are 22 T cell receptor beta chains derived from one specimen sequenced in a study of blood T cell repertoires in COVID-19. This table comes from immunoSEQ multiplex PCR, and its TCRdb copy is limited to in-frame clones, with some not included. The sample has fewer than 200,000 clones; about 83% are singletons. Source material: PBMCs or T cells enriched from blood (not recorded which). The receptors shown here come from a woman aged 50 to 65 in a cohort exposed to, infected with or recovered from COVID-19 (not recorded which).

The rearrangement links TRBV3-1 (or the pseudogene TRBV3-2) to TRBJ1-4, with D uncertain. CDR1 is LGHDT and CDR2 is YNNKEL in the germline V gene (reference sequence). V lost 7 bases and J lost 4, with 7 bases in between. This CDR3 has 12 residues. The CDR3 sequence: CASMGSNEKLFF. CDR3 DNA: TGTGCCAGCATGGGCAGTAATGAAAAACTGTTTTTT.

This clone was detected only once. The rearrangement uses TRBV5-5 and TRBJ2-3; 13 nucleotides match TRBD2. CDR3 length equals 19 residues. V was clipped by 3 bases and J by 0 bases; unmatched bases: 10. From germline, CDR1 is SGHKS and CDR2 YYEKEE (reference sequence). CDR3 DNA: TGTGCCAGCAGCTCGGGACTAGCGGGGCTCCTTTCTAGCACAGATACGCAGTATTTT. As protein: CASSSGLAGLLSSTDTQYF. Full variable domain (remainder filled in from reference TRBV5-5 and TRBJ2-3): DAGVTQSPTHLIKTRGQQVTLRCSPISGHKSVSWYQQVLGQGPQFIFQYYEKEERGRGNFPDRFSARQFPNYSSELNVNALLLGDSALYLCASSSGLAGLLSSTDTQYFGPGTRLTVL.

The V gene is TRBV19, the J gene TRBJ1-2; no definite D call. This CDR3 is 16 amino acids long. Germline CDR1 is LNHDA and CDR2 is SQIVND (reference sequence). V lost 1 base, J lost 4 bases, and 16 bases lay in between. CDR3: CASSIGGATTGYGYTF. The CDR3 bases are TGTGCCAGTAGTATAGGCGGCGCCACGACCGGCTATGGCTACACCTTC.

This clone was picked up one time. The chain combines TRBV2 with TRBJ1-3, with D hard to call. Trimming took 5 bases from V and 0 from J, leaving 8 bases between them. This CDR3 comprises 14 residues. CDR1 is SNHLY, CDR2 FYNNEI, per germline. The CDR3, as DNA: TGTGCCAGCAGTCCCCAAATCTCTGGAAACACCATATATTTT. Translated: CASSPQISGNTIYF.

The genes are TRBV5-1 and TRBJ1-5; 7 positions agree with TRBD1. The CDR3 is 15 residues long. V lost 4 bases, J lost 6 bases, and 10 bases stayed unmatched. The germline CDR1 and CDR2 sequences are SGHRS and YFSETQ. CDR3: CASSLWTGSGQPQHF. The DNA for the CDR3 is TGCGCCAGCAGCCTATGGACAGGCAGTGGTCAGCCCCAGCATTTT.

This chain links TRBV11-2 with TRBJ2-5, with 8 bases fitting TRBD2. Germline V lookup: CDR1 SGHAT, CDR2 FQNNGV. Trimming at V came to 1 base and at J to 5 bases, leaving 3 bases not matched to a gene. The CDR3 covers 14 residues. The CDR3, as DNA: TGTGCCAGCAGCTTAGCCGGGGGGGCCGAGACCCAGTACTTC. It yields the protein CASSLAGGAETQYF.

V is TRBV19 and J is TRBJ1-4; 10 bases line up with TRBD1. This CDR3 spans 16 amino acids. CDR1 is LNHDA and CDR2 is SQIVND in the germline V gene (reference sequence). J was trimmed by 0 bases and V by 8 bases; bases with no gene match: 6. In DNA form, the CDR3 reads TGTGCCAGTCGGACAGGGGGATACGCAACTAATGAAAAACTGTTTTTT. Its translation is CASRTGGYATNEKLFF.

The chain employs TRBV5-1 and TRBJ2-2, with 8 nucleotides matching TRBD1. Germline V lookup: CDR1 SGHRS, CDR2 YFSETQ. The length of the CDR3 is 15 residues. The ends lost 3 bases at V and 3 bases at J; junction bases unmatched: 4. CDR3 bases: TGCGCCAGCAGCTACCTACAGGGGGACACCGGGGAGCTGTTTTTT. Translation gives CASSYLQGDTGELFF.

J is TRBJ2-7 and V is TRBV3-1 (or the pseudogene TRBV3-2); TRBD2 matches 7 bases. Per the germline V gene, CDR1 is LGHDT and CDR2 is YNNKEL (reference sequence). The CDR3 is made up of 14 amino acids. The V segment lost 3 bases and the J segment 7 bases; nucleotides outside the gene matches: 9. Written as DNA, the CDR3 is TGTGCCAGCAGCCAGGGAGCGGGGAATCAGGAGCAGTACTTC. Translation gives CASSQGAGNQEQYF.

The DNA of the CDR3 is TGTGCCAGCAGCTCCCGATGGACAGCTTCTCAAGAGACCCAGTACTTC. Protein sequence: CASSSRWTASQETQYF. This sequence joins TRBV27 and TRBJ2-5, with D possibly being TRBD1 (6 bases). Per the germline V gene, CDR1 is MNHEY and CDR2 is SMNVEV (reference sequence). Trimming stripped 6 bases from V and 2 bases from J, with 19 bases between. The CDR3 has 16 amino acids.

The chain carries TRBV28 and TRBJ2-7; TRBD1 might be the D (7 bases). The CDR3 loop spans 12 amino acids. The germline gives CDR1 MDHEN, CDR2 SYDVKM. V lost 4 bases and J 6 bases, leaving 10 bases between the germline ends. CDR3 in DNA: TGTGCCAGCAGTTGGCAGGGGGGCGAGCAGTACTTC. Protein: CASSWQGGEQYF.

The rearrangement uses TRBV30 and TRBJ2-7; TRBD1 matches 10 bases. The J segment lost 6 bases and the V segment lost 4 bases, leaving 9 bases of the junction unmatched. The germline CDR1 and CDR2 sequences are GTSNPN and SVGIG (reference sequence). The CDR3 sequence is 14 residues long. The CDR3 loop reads CAWKSGTGDLEQYF. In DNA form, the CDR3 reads TGTGCCTGGAAATCCGGGACAGGGGATCTCGAGCAGTACTTC.

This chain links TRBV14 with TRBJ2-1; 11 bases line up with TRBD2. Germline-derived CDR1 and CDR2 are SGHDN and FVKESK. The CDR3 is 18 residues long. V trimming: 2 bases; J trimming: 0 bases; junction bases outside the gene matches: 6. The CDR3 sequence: CASSQPPGLAASYNEQFF. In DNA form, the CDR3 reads TGTGCCAGCAGCCAACCCCCGGGACTAGCGGCCTCCTACAATGAGCAGTTCTTC.

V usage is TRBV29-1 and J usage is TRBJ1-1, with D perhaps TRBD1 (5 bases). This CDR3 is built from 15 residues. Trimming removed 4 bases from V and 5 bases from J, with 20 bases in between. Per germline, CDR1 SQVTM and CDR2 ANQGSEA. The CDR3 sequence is CSVGPGKIALTEAFF. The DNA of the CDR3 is TGCAGCGTTGGTCCAGGGAAGATCGCTTTAACTGAAGCTTTCTTT.

CDR3 bases: TGTGCCAGCAGCTTAGGAGGGCTCAGGCCACCCGGGGAGCTGTTTTTT. It translates to CASSLGGLRPPGELFF. The chain recombines TRBV7-2 with TRBJ2-2; possible D gene TRBD2, 5 bases. Trimming pared 1 base from V and 6 bases from J, leaving 15 bases between. Germline CDR1 reads SGHTA; CDR2 reads FQGNSA. This CDR3 contains 16 residues.

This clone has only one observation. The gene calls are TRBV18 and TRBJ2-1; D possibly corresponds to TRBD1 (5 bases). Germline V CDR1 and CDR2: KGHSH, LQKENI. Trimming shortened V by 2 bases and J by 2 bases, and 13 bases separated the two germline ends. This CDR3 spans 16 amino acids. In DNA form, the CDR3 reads TGTGCCAGCTCACCAGGGGCGGCAGCCGCCTACAATGAGCAGTTCTTC. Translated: CASSPGAAAAYNEQFF.

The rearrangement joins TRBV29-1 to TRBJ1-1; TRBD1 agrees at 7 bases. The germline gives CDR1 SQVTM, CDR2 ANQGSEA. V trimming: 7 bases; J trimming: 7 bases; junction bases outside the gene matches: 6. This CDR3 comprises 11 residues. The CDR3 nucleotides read TGCAGCGCCAGGGGGTTGGGTGAAGCTTTCTTT. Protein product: CSARGLGEAFF.

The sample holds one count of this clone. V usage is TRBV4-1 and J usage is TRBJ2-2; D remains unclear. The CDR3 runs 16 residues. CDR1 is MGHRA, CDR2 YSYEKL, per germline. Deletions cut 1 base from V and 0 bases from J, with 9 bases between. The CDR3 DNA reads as TGCGCCAGCAGCCAAGTTCACAGTTCGAACACCGGGGAGCTGTTTTTT. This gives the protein CASSQVHSSNTGELFF.

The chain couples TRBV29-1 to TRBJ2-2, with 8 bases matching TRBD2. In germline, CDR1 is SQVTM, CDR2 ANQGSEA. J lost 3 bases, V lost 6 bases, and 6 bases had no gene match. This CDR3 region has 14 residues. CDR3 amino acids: CSVDGGADTGELFF. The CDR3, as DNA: TGCAGCGTGGACGGGGGGGCGGACACCGGGGAGCTGTTTTTT.

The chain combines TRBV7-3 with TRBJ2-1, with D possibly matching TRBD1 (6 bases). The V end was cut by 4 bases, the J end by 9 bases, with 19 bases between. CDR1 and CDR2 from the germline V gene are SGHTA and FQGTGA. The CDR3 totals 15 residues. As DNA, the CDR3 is TGTGCCAGCAGCTCTACAGGGCCTGGGTATACTGAGCAGTTCTTC. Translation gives CASSSTGPGYTEQFF.

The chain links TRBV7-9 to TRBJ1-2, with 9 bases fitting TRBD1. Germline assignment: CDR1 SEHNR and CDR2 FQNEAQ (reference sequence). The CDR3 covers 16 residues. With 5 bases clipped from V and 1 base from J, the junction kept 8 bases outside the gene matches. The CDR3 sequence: CASSHSRGQGNYGYTF. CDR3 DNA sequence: TGTGCCAGCAGCCACTCGCGGGGACAGGGTAACTATGGCTACACCTTC. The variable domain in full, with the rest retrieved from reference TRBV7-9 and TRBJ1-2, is DTGVSQNPRHKITKRGQNVTFRCDPISEHNRLYWYRQTLGQGPEFLTYFQNEAQLEKSRLLSDRFSAERPKGSFSTLEIQRTEQGDSAMYLCASSHSRGQGNYGYTFGSGTRLTVV.

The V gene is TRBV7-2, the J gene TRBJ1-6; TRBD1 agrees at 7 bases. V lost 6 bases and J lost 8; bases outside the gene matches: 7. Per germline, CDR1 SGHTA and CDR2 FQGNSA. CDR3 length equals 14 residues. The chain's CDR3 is CASRTGTEHSPLHF. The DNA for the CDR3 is TGTGCCAGCAGAACGGGGACAGAACATTCACCCCTCCACTTT.